This record looks at one TCR beta chain sequence and its context. As originally analysed: Using reference gene primer amplification, nucleated cell counts were estimated. The data were produced by immunoSEQ multiplex PCR, yet TCRdb's version contains in-frame clones alone and is incomplete. The V and J calls and clone size were taken over from that table, and D and trimming were inferred from the DNA. This sample has just over 200,000 clones, with about three quarters found just once. These data come from a study of blood T cell repertoires in COVID-19. Study details: PBMCs, B-cell-depleted T cells, or T cells provided the cDNA or gDNA that made up the material.

The CDR3 spans 12 residues. V shed 5 bases, J shed 10 bases, and the junction held 6 bases outside the gene matches. This receptor was taken from a woman aged 65 to 85 with acute or convalescent COVID-19. This chain joins TRBV5-3 and TRBJ2-1, with 7 bases identical to TRBD2. TRBV5-3 is labeled an ORF, and its function is uncertain. The specimen sequenced was peripheral blood. CDR3 DNA: TGTGCCAGAAGTTGGACTAGTCCCGAGCAGTTCTTC. Translated: CARSWTSPEQFF.